A selection of T cell receptor beta chains follows, all from one sample in a study of blood T cell repertoires in COVID-19. TCRdb keeps only in-frame clones here, not all; method: immunoSEQ multiplex PCR. This sample has about 280,000 clones, with around 89% found just once. Sequenced sample: peripheral blood. These receptors came from a man in his forties with acute or convalescent COVID-19. Each CDR3 is given with its conserved first and last residue.

CASSFSIRDTEAFF	TRBV11-2	TRBJ1-1
CASSLQGGGEKLFF	TRBV6-5	TRBJ1-4
CASTERSGGGYTF	TRBV6-5	TRBJ1-2
CASSFQDRYQPQHF	TRBV5-6	TRBJ1-5
CASSDSGFSGANVLTF	TRBV25-1	TRBJ2-6
CASSILGGWNSPLHF	TRBV7-2	TRBJ1-6
CASSFTGDQETQYF	TRBV7-7	TRBJ2-5
CASSQDPGGSNQPQHF	TRBV4-2	TRBJ1-5
CAIMEDRTEQYF	TRBV10-3	TRBJ2-7
CASSLDSSNQPQHF	TRBV3-1/TRBV3-2	TRBJ1-5
CSASKTDSGNTIYF	TRBV20-1	TRBJ1-3
CASSEFIGTGTRKNTIYF	TRBV2	TRBJ1-3
CASSTTPQGTGELFF	TRBV2	TRBJ2-2
CSVGGGFNYGYTF	TRBV29-1	TRBJ1-2
CASSQALGLAGASSYNEQFF	TRBV14	TRBJ2-1
CASSTGITEAFF	TRBV12-5	TRBJ1-1
CASSLDRQGNTEAFF	TRBV5-4	TRBJ1-1
CASSPRDREYYGYTF	TRBV5-1	TRBJ1-2
CASSLGGTGGAMTNGYTF	TRBV7-2	TRBJ1-2
CASSYSEQGLNTEAFF	TRBV6-5	TRBJ1-1
CASSVSTGGLAGGEQYF	TRBV9	TRBJ2-7
CASSWKLAGETDTQYF	TRBV5-4	TRBJ2-3
CASSLGEINQPQHF	TRBV7-8	TRBJ1-5
CASSVGQGVGEQYF	TRBV10-1	TRBJ2-7
CASSFTGLAEAFF	TRBV5-1	TRBJ1-1
CASSYLRGRTEAFF	TRBV6-2/TRBV6-3	TRBJ1-1
CATSDRQGPNYGYTF	TRBV24-1	TRBJ1-2
CASSLGAATGNTIYF	TRBV7-6	TRBJ1-3
CASSRDGEGYNEQFF	TRBV3-1/TRBV3-2	TRBJ2-1
CAISDLNRNGGYTF	TRBV10-3	TRBJ1-2
CAISETRDTQYF	TRBV10-3	TRBJ2-3
CASSEQGTEAFF	TRBV2	TRBJ1-1
CASSLPLLRSFGAQHF	TRBV5-4	TRBJ1-5
CATSATPGQGAESYGYTF	TRBV24-1	TRBJ1-2